This TCR beta chain is drawn from a study of blood T cell repertoires in COVID-19. Study in general: Both acute and convalescent COVID-19 samples were obtained from the United States, Italy and Spain. In each case, the material was cDNA or gDNA derived from T cells, B-cell-depleted T cells, or PBMCs.

Authors' analysis steps: Cell counts per sample came from amplifying reference gene primers. The data were produced by immunoSEQ multiplex PCR, yet TCRdb's version contains in-frame clones alone and is incomplete. V and J calls and clone size are those listed in that table; D and trimming were worked out from the DNA. The data show around 260,000 clones, roughly 86% seen once. The CDR3 loop spans 14 amino acids. Germline values: CDR1 PRHDT, CDR2 FYEKMQ (reference sequence). Deletions cut 0 bases from V and 7 bases from J, with 13 bases between. The chain uses TRBV13 and TRBJ2-7; D not certain. This clonotype was obtained from a middle-aged man who had recovered from COVID-19. The sequenced sample was peripheral blood. CDR3 in amino acids: CASSLGGSWREQYF. The CDR3, as DNA: TGTGCCAGCAGCTTAGGGGGTTCTTGGCGGGAGCAGTACTTC.